This entry concerns a single T cell receptor beta chain. Its specificity is unknown. Nonspecific anti-CD3/anti-CD28 bead stimulation represents the broad CD4+ T cell repertoire. Sorting of responding CD4+ T cells relied on upregulated CD40 ligand together with CD69. Donors were HIV-1-infected adults who began suppressive ART during chronic infection. CD8-depleted PBMCs were stimulated 15 to 20 hours with anti-CD28/CD49d costimulation, CD40-blocking antibody and enfuvirtide. Sequencing used immunoSEQ version 4 in survey mode. Here immunoSEQ multiplex PCR was the method, and the copy in TCRdb shows in-frame clones only, minus some. The sample has roughly 41,000 clones; roughly 87% are singletons. The CDR3 has 15 residues. Germline V gives CDR1 LNHDA, CDR2 SQIVND (reference sequence). With 9 bases removed from V and 9 bases from J, the gap between germline ends came to 21 bases. These data come from a study of persistence of HIV-infected CD4 T cells.

Study results and limitations: Antigen-responding cells were enriched for degenerate expanded CDR3beta sequences.

Material: CD4+ T cells sorted from PBMCs after roughly 18-hour stimulation, obtained from a patient who received antiretroviral therapy. This TCR was sampled from an adult man with HIV who was CMV-seropositive. This sequence joins TRBV19 and TRBJ1-6; D is unresolved. The CDR3 loop reads CASTQPGPEVSPLHF. In DNA, the CDR3 is TGTGCCAGCACACAGCCGGGTCCAGAGGTTTCACCCCTCCACTTT.